These 28 T cell receptor beta chains originate from one sample sequenced in a study of blood T cell repertoires in COVID-19. Clones were sequenced by immunoSEQ multiplex PCR, and TCRdb holds only the in-frame ones, with some missing. The sample has about 100,000 clones, approximately 80% seen once. Sequenced: peripheral blood. These receptors originate from a man aged 45-65 years with active or convalescent COVID-19.

The chain is built from TRBV3-1 (or the pseudogene TRBV3-2) and TRBJ2-7, with D possibly TRBD1 on 6 matching bases. V dropped 4 bases and J dropped 0 bases, with 10 bases sitting between them. The CDR3 extends over 14 amino acids. CDR1 is LGHDT, CDR2 YNNKEL, per germline (reference sequence). CDR3 protein: CASSLGTNSYEQYF. CDR3 DNA sequence: TGTGCCAGCAGCCTCGGGACAAACTCCTACGAGCAGTACTTC.

V is TRBV29-1 and J is TRBJ2-1; possibly TRBD1 for D (5 bases). The CDR3 is 13 residues long. V gave up 2 bases and J gave up 8 bases, with 13 bases separating them. Germline lookup yields CDR1 SQVTM and CDR2 ANQGSEA. The CDR3 protein is CSVETQGGHEQFF. CDR3 nucleotides: TGCAGCGTTGAAACGCAGGGTGGACATGAGCAGTTCTTC.

This clone has just a few counts. The chain links TRBV27 to TRBJ2-3, with D tentatively TRBD2 (5 bases). Germline assignment: CDR1 MNHEY and CDR2 SMNVEV (reference sequence). The CDR3 loop spans 17 amino acids. With 4 bases removed from V and 2 bases from J, the gap between germline ends came to 19 bases. CDR3 sequence: CASSWTRAFSSTDTQYF. The CDR3 region has the DNA TGTGCCAGCAGTTGGACTCGGGCCTTCAGTTCCACAGATACGCAGTATTTT.

The chain is built from TRBV15 and TRBJ2-7, with 8 bases matching TRBD1. This CDR3 comprises 17 residues. V was pared by 2 bases and J by 0 bases, with 9 bases of the junction left unmatched. CDR1 LNHNV and CDR2 YYDKDF come from the germline V gene (reference sequence). CDR3: CATSRIGTGRGSYEQYF. The CDR3 nucleotides read TGTGCCACCAGCAGAATCGGGACAGGAAGGGGCTCCTACGAGCAGTACTTC.

The gene calls are TRBV15 and TRBJ1-1; a possible D gene is TRBD1 (6 bases). CDR1 LNHNV and CDR2 YYDKDF come from the germline V gene (reference sequence). Deletions cut 3 bases from V and 1 base from J, with 18 bases between. The CDR3 consists of 17 residues. CDR3 coding DNA: TGTGCCACCAGCAGGGGCGCCGGGGGGCAGAGGAACACTGAAGCTTTCTTT. Protein sequence: CATSRGAGGQRNTEAFF.

This clone was detected once. This sequence joins TRBV7-9 and TRBJ2-1; D unclear. Trimming stripped 9 bases from V and 3 bases from J, with 15 bases between. CDR3 size: 14 residues. Looked up from germline, CDR1 is SEHNR and CDR2 is FQNEAQ (reference sequence). The CDR3 is CASDTSTLYNEQFF. Written as DNA, the CDR3 is TGTGCCAGTGATACGAGCACCCTCTACAATGAGCAGTTCTTC.

As DNA, the CDR3 is TGCGCCAGCAGCTTGGATATCGGAAACACCATATATTTT. It yields the protein CASSLDIGNTIYF. The rearrangement links TRBV5-1 to TRBJ1-3; unclear D gene. The V end lost 0 bases, the J end lost 4 bases, and 5 bases lay between the germline ends. Germline V gene sequence: CDR1 SGHRS, CDR2 YFSETQ. This CDR3 spans 13 amino acids.

This rearrangement joins TRBV27 to TRBJ1-1; D uncertain. Germline V lookup: CDR1 MNHEY, CDR2 SMNVEV (reference sequence). The V end lost 6 bases, the J end lost 3 bases, and 23 bases lay between the germline ends. The CDR3 spans 17 residues. CDR3 sequence: CASSPEGLRGADTEAFF. DNA for the CDR3: TGTGCCAGCAGCCCCGAGGGTTTGCGGGGAGCGGACACTGAAGCTTTCTTT.

The chain carries TRBV5-6 and TRBJ2-7; D is uncertain. Deletions cut 1 base from V and 3 bases from J, with 8 bases between. Per the germline V gene, CDR1 is SGHDT and CDR2 is YYEEEE. The CDR3 contains 13 residues. Here the CDR3 reads CASSLSWLYEQYF. DNA for the CDR3: TGTGCCAGCAGCTTGTCGTGGCTCTACGAGCAGTACTTC.

J is TRBJ1-5 and V is TRBV28; 7 bases align to TRBD1. The J segment lost 6 bases and the V segment lost 4 bases, leaving 3 bases of the junction unmatched. The V gene's germline CDR1 is MDHEN and CDR2 SYDVKM. The CDR3 extends over 13 amino acids. The CDR3 coding sequence is TGTGCCAGCAGTTCAGGGGGACGTCAGCCCCAGCATTTT. Translated, it gives CASSSGGRQPQHF.

The rearrangement uses TRBV19 and TRBJ1-3; 8 positions match TRBD1. V trimming: 8 bases; J trimming: 8 bases; junction bases outside the gene matches: 5. Germline lookup yields CDR1 LNHDA and CDR2 SQIVND (reference sequence). The CDR3 spans 12 residues. This CDR3 is CASRDRMDTIYF. In DNA, the CDR3 is TGTGCCAGTCGGGACAGGATGGACACCATATATTTT.

This clone was detected only once. This chain uses TRBV5-1 with TRBJ1-2; D not certain. Germline loops: CDR1 SGHRS, CDR2 YFSETQ. V was shortened by 4 bases and J by 0 bases, with 13 bases between the two germline ends. CDR3 length equals 15 residues. DNA for the CDR3: TGCGCCAGCAGCAAAGACTCACCAGCTAACTATGGCTACACCTTC. Its protein product is CASSKDSPANYGYTF.

The V and J genes are TRBV14 and TRBJ1-6; TRBD1 is a possible D gene (6 bases). The CDR3 is 15 amino acids. V was shortened by 1 base and J by 9 bases, with 13 bases between the two germline ends. Germline CDR1 and CDR2: SGHDN and FVKESK. The CDR3 reads CASSQALGGGSPLHF. DNA of the CDR3: TGTGCCAGCAGCCAAGCTCTGGGAGGGGGTTCACCCCTCCACTTT.

This rearrangement joins TRBV6-5 to TRBJ1-2, with D uncertain. Germline V CDR1 and CDR2: MNHEY, SVGAGI. This CDR3 is built from 13 residues. Trimming took 5 bases from V and 5 from J, leaving 12 bases between them. This CDR3 is CASSPGLWYGYTF. The CDR3 DNA reads TGTGCCAGCAGTCCTGGGCTTTGGTATGGCTACACCTTC.

This chain uses TRBV21-1 with TRBJ2-7; TRBD1 reflects the table's D call only, with no check against the DNA. TRBV21-1 is termed a pseudogene. The CDR3 extends over 8 amino acids. CDR3 in DNA: TGTGCCAGCATCTCAGGGGGCTTC. This gives the protein CASISGGF.

The chain joins TRBV11-2 to TRBJ2-2; TRBD1 might be the D (6 bases). Germline loops: CDR1 SGHAT, CDR2 FQNNGV. The V gene lost 6 bases and the J gene lost 9 bases, with 20 bases spanning the gap. This CDR3 contains 15 residues. The DNA for the CDR3 is TGTGCCAGCAGTCCAACCGGGACCCAGGGGCGGGAGCTGTTTTTT. This gives the protein CASSPTGTQGRELFF. The full variable domain, in which reference TRBV11-2 and TRBJ2-2 provide the parts outside the CDR3, is EAGVAQSPRYKIIEKRQSVAFWCNPISGHATLYWYQQILGQGPKLLIQFQNNGVVDDSQLPKDRFSAERLKGVDSTLKIQPAKLEDSAVYLCASSPTGTQGRELFFGEGSRLTVL.

The rearrangement uses TRBV6-5 and TRBJ2-7; 12 positions match TRBD2. The length of the CDR3 is 14 residues. Losses at the gene ends were 6 bases for V and 7 bases for J; bases not matched to a gene: 7. Germline CDR1 reads MNHEY; CDR2 reads SVGAGI. As DNA, the CDR3 is TGTGCCAGCAGCTCTAGCGGGAGGGCCCGGGAGCAGTACTTC. Amino acid sequence: CASSSSGRAREQYF.

V is TRBV9 and J is TRBJ1-2; the match to TRBD1 covers 9 bases. This CDR3 spans 15 amino acids. Trimming removed 2 bases from V and 6 bases from J; junction bases left unmatched: 8. The germline CDR1 and CDR2 sequences are SGDLS and YYNGEE. The DNA of the CDR3 is TGTGCCAGCAGCGTCAATCCGGGACAGGGAGATGGCTACACCTTC. It is translated as CASSVNPGQGDGYTF.

The V call is TRBV4-1, the J call TRBJ1-4; D gene uncertain. CDR1 and CDR2 (germline): MGHRA, YSYEKL. The germline V and J ends were trimmed by 4 bases and 0 bases, with 9 bases remaining between them. The CDR3 totals 15 residues. In nucleotides, the CDR3 is TGCGCCAGCAGCCTATCCCCCGCAACTAATGAAAAACTGTTTTTT. This encodes CASSLSPATNEKLFF.

This chain connects TRBV3-1 (or the pseudogene TRBV3-2) to TRBJ2-1, with TRBD1 as a possible D gene (7 bases). The CDR3 covers 15 residues. Germline values: CDR1 LGHDT, CDR2 YNNKEL (reference sequence). V lost 2 bases, J lost 7 bases, and 15 bases lay in between. CDR3 residues: CASSQTTGRLNEQFF. Written as DNA, the CDR3 is TGTGCCAGCAGCCAAACGACAGGGAGGTTAAATGAGCAGTTCTTC.

V usage is TRBV2 and J usage is TRBJ1-4; TRBD1 is a possible D gene (6 bases). This CDR3 comprises 16 residues. The V gene lost 7 bases and the J gene lost 4 bases, with 19 bases spanning the gap. CDR1 and CDR2 (germline): SNHLY, FYNNEI. CDR3 bases: TGTGCCAGCAACAATCAGGGGACGGGGCTTAATGAAAAACTGTTTTTT. It translates to CASNNQGTGLNEKLFF.

V usage is TRBV3-1 (or the pseudogene TRBV3-2) and J usage is TRBJ2-4; 8 bases line up with TRBD2. Germline V gene lookup returns CDR1 LGHDT and CDR2 YNNKEL (reference sequence). The CDR3 loop spans 16 amino acids. The V gene end was trimmed by 2 bases and the J gene end by 8 bases; junction bases not matched to a gene: 11. CDR3 DNA sequence: TGTGCCAGCAGCCAAAGGCGAACAGCGGGAGAGGACATTCAGTACTTC. Its protein product is CASSQRRTAGEDIQYF.

This chain joins TRBV3-1 (or the pseudogene TRBV3-2) and TRBJ2-1; the match to TRBD2 covers 10 bases. CDR1 and CDR2 from the germline V gene are LGHDT and YNNKEL (reference sequence). The CDR3 is 15 amino acids. V lost 3 bases to trimming and J lost 7 bases; unmatched junction nucleotides: 6. The CDR3 is CASSHLAGARNEQFF. In DNA, the CDR3 is TGTGCCAGCAGCCACCTAGCGGGAGCCCGTAATGAGCAGTTCTTC.

The chain links TRBV12-3 or TRBV12-4 to TRBJ1-2; no definite D call. Trimming stripped 2 bases from V and 6 bases from J, with 7 bases between. This CDR3 contains 12 residues. CDR3 in DNA: TGTGCCAGCAGTTTAAGGAGTAATGGCTACACCTTC. Its protein is CASSLRSNGYTF.

The rearrangement links TRBV11-2 to TRBJ2-7; 11 positions agree with TRBD1. The CDR3 extends over 14 amino acids. Germline trimming cut 3 bases from V and 6 bases from J; bases unmatched to any gene: 4. Germline V gives CDR1 SGHAT, CDR2 FQNNGV. The CDR3 coding sequence is TGTGCCAGCAGCTTCGGACAGGGGGCGTTCGAGCAGTACTTC. This encodes CASSFGQGAFEQYF.

This chain connects TRBV24-1 to TRBJ1-2; 10 bases fit TRBD1. This CDR3 spans 14 amino acids. The V gene end was trimmed by 2 bases and the J gene end by 8 bases; junction bases not matched to a gene: 4. The germline V gene has CDR1 KGHDR and CDR2 SFDVKD. The DNA of the CDR3 is TGTGCCACCAGTGATTCCGGGACAGGGGAGGGCTACACCTTC. This sequence encodes CATSDSGTGEGYTF.

Only one count was recorded for this clone. V gene TRBV5-6 combines with J gene TRBJ1-2, with a possible D match to TRBD1 (6 bases). Trimming shortened V by 0 bases and J by 4 bases, and 10 bases separated the two germline ends. Per germline, CDR1 SGHDT and CDR2 YYEEEE. This CDR3 region has 14 residues. The CDR3 sequence is CASSLEGEGYGYTF. The DNA for the CDR3 is TGTGCCAGCAGCTTGGAGGGGGAGGGCTATGGCTACACCTTC.

This clone was counted once. This CDR3 reads CASSQPSGISNTGELFF. CDR3 sequence (DNA): TGCGCCAGCAGCCAACCGAGCGGGATAAGCAACACCGGGGAGCTGTTTTTT. The chain is built from TRBV4-1 and TRBJ2-2; TRBD2 matches at 7 bases. The germline V gene has CDR1 MGHRA and CDR2 YSYEKL. CDR3 length equals 17 residues. Trimming removed 2 bases from V and 2 bases from J; junction bases left unmatched: 8.